This T cell receptor beta chain stems from a study of blood T cell repertoires in COVID-19. Study-wide background: Researchers got acute and convalescent COVID-19 samples from the United States, Italy and Spain.

This CDR3 region has 20 residues. As handled by the study authors: Amplification with reference gene primers provided the estimates of nucleated cell counts. The protocol was immunoSEQ multiplex PCR, while the TCRdb copy is restricted to in-frame clones and leaves out a portion. From that table come the V and J calls and clone size; the DNA was used to work out D and trimming. Among some 190,000 clones listed, less than 85% were seen once. Sequencing was carried out using peripheral blood. This TCR came from a woman older than 75 with COVID-19, enrolled during active disease. The chain uses TRBV21-1 and TRBJ2-7; the table's D call TRBD2 went unverified against the DNA. TRBV21-1 is shown as a pseudogene. CDR3 sequence reads: CASSKPGSAEGSFSRYEQYF. The CDR3 nucleotides are TGTGCCAGCAGCAAACCGGGGTCGGCAGAAGGGTCTTTTAGTCGCTACGAGCAGTACTTC.